This TCR beta chain was sequenced in a study of T cell repertoires in cytomegalovirus infection. The overall study: Shared public TCR beta signatures pointed to both CMV infection and a matching HLA type.

TCRdb itself ran the reads through MiXCR, one entry per CDR3 protein. The profile covers roughly 720,000 distinct CDR3 sequences, with approximately 40% appearing a single time and 2.5% to 3.5% taken by the ten largest. This clonotype was found a few times. Its matching antigen is unknown. Points from the study as a whole: In two of eight donors, the top clonotype was HLA-C-restricted CMV-specific. Using cumulative public TCR beta family frequency, the authors identified those who carried CMV together with the relevant HLA.

This CDR3 comprises 15 residues. The V end lost 5 bases, the J end lost 2 bases, and 15 bases lay between the germline ends. The specimen was PBMCs. The source is a human donor in good health (CMV status not recorded). Some clones in this sample may be carry-over from other donors' samples. The V call is TRBV12-3 or TRBV12-4, the J call TRBJ1-2; possible D gene TRBD1, 5 bases. The CDR3 bases are TGTGCCAGCAGTGAATCGGGCGGGGGGAACTATGGCTACACCTTC. Protein product: CASSESGGGNYGYTF.